The 20 T cell receptor beta chains below all came from one sample that was sequenced in a study of blood T cells in healthy people across ages (dated by TCRdb to the mid-2010s). Library preparation used 5' RACE. Sequencing instrument: Illumina HiSeq 2500. A second PCR of roughly 6 to 12 cycles was run with a J-beta primer mix and a sample-barcoded 5' primer. The public reads were reanalyzed by TCRdb: fastp trimming at Q25, MiXCR alignment, in-frame beta chains only. A single entry per CDR3 protein holds the most common genes and DNA from its merged rows. Present in this sample are over 1.5 million distinct CDR3 sequences, roughly 49% of which were seen just once. 2.1% of the sample is held by the ten biggest clonotypes. Sequencing used blood. The receptor set was obtained from a woman aged 35 to 49 in good health.

V gene TRBV20-1 combines with J gene TRBJ2-5, with a possible D match to TRBD2 (6 bases). Germline CDR1 DFQATT, CDR2 SNEGSKA (reference sequence). V gave up 6 bases and J gave up 4 bases, with 21 bases separating them. The CDR3 spans 15 residues. Here the CDR3 reads CSALEMGGVRETQYF. The CDR3 bases are TGCAGTGCGCTAGAGATGGGCGGGGTTCGAGAGACCCAGTACTTC.

This clonotype appeared a few times. The chain has TRBV2 and TRBJ2-7, with D maybe TRBD1 (5 bases). Germline V lookup: CDR1 SNHLY, CDR2 FYNNEI. The CDR3 is 13 residues long. V shed 7 bases and J shed 2 bases, with 12 bases lying between them. CDR3 sequence reads: CASIFQGTYEQYF. CDR3 nucleotide sequence: TGTGCCAGCATATTTCAGGGTACCTACGAGCAGTACTTC.

The J gene is TRBJ2-5, the V gene TRBV24-1, with 7 bases matching TRBD2. The CDR3 totals 17 residues. The germline gives CDR1 KGHDR, CDR2 SFDVKD. The V and J ends lost 5 bases and 2 bases, in that order; junction bases with no gene match: 13. CDR3 nucleotides: TGTGCCACCAGTGTCGGAGCGGGGCAAATATTACAAGAGACCCAGTACTTC. Translating gives CATSVGAGQILQETQYF.

This clonotype has more than one count but fewer than ten. The chain uses TRBV9 and TRBJ2-1, with D perhaps matching TRBD1 (6 bases). The CDR3 is made up of 13 amino acids. Germline-derived CDR1 and CDR2 are SGDLS and YYNGEE. V was pared by 4 bases and J by 10 bases, with 15 bases between. The CDR3 nucleotides read TGTGCCAGCAGCCCGAACAGGGCTGGCGAGCAGTTCTTC. It codes for CASSPNRAGEQFF.

This chain connects TRBV4-3 to TRBJ2-4; 8 bases match TRBD1. The J call may be faulty, since TRBJ2-7 better matches the DNA end. The CDR3 has 14 residues. Germline CDR1 is LGHNA and CDR2 is YSLEER. The CDR3 coding sequence is TGCGCCAGCAGCCCCACAGGGGGAAGAGGCGAGCAGTACTTC. As protein: CASSPTGGRGEQYF.

This clonotype has a single count. The chain combines TRBV10-3 with TRBJ2-5; 9 nucleotides agree with TRBD2. In germline, CDR1 is ENHRY, CDR2 SYGVKD. The V segment lost 2 bases and the J segment 0 bases; nucleotides outside the gene matches: 4. The CDR3 has 16 amino acids. CDR3 sequence (DNA): TGTGCCATCAGTGAGGAGGCTAGCGGGAACCAAGAGACCCAGTACTTC. This gives the protein CAISEEASGNQETQYF.

This chain joins TRBV29-1 and TRBJ1-4, with D maybe TRBD1 (5 bases). V gave up 4 bases and J gave up 0 bases, with 9 bases separating them. This CDR3 region has 14 residues. Germline V lookup: CDR1 SQVTM, CDR2 ANQGSEA. The CDR3 DNA follows: TGCAGCGTTGGGGGGGATGCAACTAATGAAAAACTGTTTTTT. It specifies CSVGGDATNEKLFF. Using reference TRBV29-1 and TRBJ1-4 for the parts outside the CDR3, the full variable domain is SAVISQKPSRDICQRGTSLTIQCQVDSQVTMMFWYRQQPGQSLTLIATANQGSEATYESGFVIDKFPISRPNLTFSTLTVSNMSPEDSSIYLCSVGGDATNEKLFFGSGTQLSVL.

The chain has TRBV28 and TRBJ2-1; TRBD2 matches 13 bases. CDR1 MDHEN and CDR2 SYDVKM come from the germline V gene. The trim removed 8 bases at V and 3 bases at J, leaving 7 bases unmatched. The CDR3 extends over 16 amino acids. CDR3 coding DNA: TGTGCCAGCCGGGAGGGACTAGCGGGGTTCTACAATGAGCAGTTCTTC. This sequence encodes CASREGLAGFYNEQFF. The whole variable domain, remainder taken from reference TRBV28 and TRBJ2-1, is DVKVTQSSRYLVKRTGEKVFLECVQDMDHENMFWYRQDPGLGLRLIYFSYDVKMKEKGDIPEGYSVSREKKERFSLILESASTNQTSMYLCASREGLAGFYNEQFFGPGTRLTVL.

This clonotype came up many times. The V and J genes are TRBV11-2 and TRBJ2-3; perhaps TRBD1 as D (6 bases). Trimming removed 1 base at V and 5 bases at J, with 10 bases between. In germline, CDR1 is SGHAT, CDR2 FQNNGV. There are 14 residues in the CDR3. CDR3 nucleotide sequence: TGTGCCAGCAGCTTAGGGGGGCAGAAAGATACGCAGTATTTT. Translation: CASSLGGQKDTQYF.

This clonotype was recorded once. This sequence joins TRBV5-1 and TRBJ1-1, with TRBD1 identical over 7 bases. Germline V gene sequence: CDR1 SGHRS, CDR2 YFSETQ. With V trimmed by 8 bases and J by 4 bases, 17 bases remained unmatched. The CDR3 is 16 amino acids. The CDR3 here is CASRATIGGSSTEAFF. DNA of the CDR3: TGCGCCAGTAGAGCTACCATAGGGGGCTCCAGCACTGAAGCTTTCTTT.

This clonotype has more than one count but fewer than ten. V is TRBV7-2 and J is TRBJ2-7, with TRBD1 matching over 7 bases. The CDR3 totals 16 residues. The V gene end was trimmed by 0 bases and the J gene end by 4 bases; junction bases not matched to a gene: 9. CDR1 SGHTA and CDR2 FQGNSA come from the germline V gene. Here the CDR3 reads CASSLASTGELYEQYF. The CDR3 nucleotides read TGTGCCAGCAGCTTAGCGAGTACAGGGGAATTGTACGAGCAGTACTTC.

V is TRBV28 and J is TRBJ1-5; no definite D call. Germline CDR1 and CDR2: MDHEN and SYDVKM. CDR3 size: 13 residues. V gave up 7 bases and J gave up 9 bases, with 16 bases separating them. CDR3 sequence reads: CASITGLSRPQHF. CDR3 nucleotide sequence: TGTGCCAGCATCACGGGATTAAGTCGGCCCCAGCATTTT.

The chain employs TRBV20-1 and TRBJ2-5, with D perhaps being TRBD1 or TRBD2 (6 bases each). V was trimmed by 4 bases and J by 1 base, leaving 16 bases between them. Germline-derived CDR1 and CDR2 are DFQATT and SNEGSKA (reference sequence). CDR3 size: 15 residues. Written as DNA, the CDR3 is TGCAGTGCTACCAAACCGGGGGCACGCCAAGAGACCCAGTACTTC. It specifies CSATKPGARQETQYF.

The chain carries TRBV7-2 and TRBJ2-5, with D perhaps TRBD1 (5 bases). The J call is in doubt because the DNA end fits TRBJ2-1 better. Germline V gene lookup returns CDR1 SGHTA and CDR2 FQGNSA. CDR3 length equals 15 residues. In DNA form, the CDR3 reads TGTGCCAGCAGCTCCCAGGGTTTTTACCAAGAGACCCAGTTCTTC. Amino acid sequence: CASSSQGFYQETQFF.

The chain uses TRBV7-9 and TRBJ1-2; 10 nucleotides agree with TRBD1. Unmatched junction bases numbered 10, after V lost 2 bases and J lost 4 bases. There are 17 residues in the CDR3. From germline, CDR1 is SEHNR and CDR2 FQNEAQ (reference sequence). CDR3 nucleotide sequence: TGTGCCAGCAGCTTACCGGGACAGGGGCTTAAAGCCTATGGCTACACCTTC. Its translation: CASSLPGQGLKAYGYTF.

This clonotype was counted a few times. The V call is TRBV2, the J call TRBJ2-3, with 7 bases that match TRBD2. This CDR3 spans 15 amino acids. Per the germline V gene, CDR1 is SNHLY and CDR2 is FYNNEI. Unmatched junction bases numbered 8, after V lost 6 bases and J lost 2 bases. The CDR3 region has the DNA TGTGCCAGCAGGGGGACTACCGCCCCCACAGATACGCAGTATTTT. It codes for CASRGTTAPTDTQYF.

This clonotype was found a few times. V is TRBV6-6 and J is TRBJ2-1; D unclear. Germline values: CDR1 MNHNY, CDR2 SVGAGI (reference sequence). Trimming took off 6 bases at V and 8 bases at J, with 8 bases between the two ends. The CDR3 contains 11 residues. The CDR3: CASSMLDEQFF. DNA of the CDR3: TGTGCCAGCAGCATGCTTGATGAGCAGTTCTTC.

Turning to this clonotype: One end of the junction does not line up with germline, which may come from a read error. The chain employs TRBV12-5 and TRBJ2-3, with 7 nucleotides matching TRBD2. Germline V gives CDR1 LGHNT, CDR2 FRNRAP. This CDR3 comprises 14 residues. CDR3 in amino acids: CATGDQAAGDTQYF. In DNA, the CDR3 is TGTGCTACTGGTGACCAAGCAGCGGGGGATACGCAGTATTTT.

This rearrangement joins TRBV7-8 to TRBJ2-5; D ambiguous. Germline V gene lookup returns CDR1 SGHVS and CDR2 FQNEAQ. The CDR3 runs to 10 residues. V shed 8 bases and J shed 6 bases, with 7 bases lying between them. The CDR3 protein is CASGWQTQYF. CDR3 sequence (DNA): TGTGCCAGCGGTTGGCAGACCCAGTACTTC.

As regards this clonotype: As the CDR3 is not closed by the conserved phenylalanine or tryptophan, this likely results from a read error. V usage is TRBV6-2 or TRBV6-3 and J usage is TRBJ2-5; a possible D gene is TRBD2 (5 bases). The V gene's germline CDR1 is MNHEY and CDR2 SVGEGT. This CDR3 is built from 15 residues. V gave up 6 bases and J gave up 0 bases, with 14 bases separating them. The DNA of the CDR3 is TGTGCCAGCAGCCGGATCGGGGATAACCAAGAGACCCAGTACTCC. This gives the protein CASSRIGDNQETQYS.